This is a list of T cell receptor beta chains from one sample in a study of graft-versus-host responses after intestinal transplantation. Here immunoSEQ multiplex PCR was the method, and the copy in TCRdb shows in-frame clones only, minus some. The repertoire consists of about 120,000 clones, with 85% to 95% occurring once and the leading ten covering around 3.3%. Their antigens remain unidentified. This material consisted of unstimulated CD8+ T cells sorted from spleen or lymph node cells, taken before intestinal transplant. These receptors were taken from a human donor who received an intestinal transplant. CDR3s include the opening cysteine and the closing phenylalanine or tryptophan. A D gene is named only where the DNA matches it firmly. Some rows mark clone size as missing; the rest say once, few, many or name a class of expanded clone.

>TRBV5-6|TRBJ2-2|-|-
CASSFGDTGELFF
TGTGCCAGCAGCTTCGGGGACACCGGGGAGCTGTTTTTT
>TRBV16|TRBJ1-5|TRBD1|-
CASSQSGDRGGGQPQHF
TGTGCCAGCAGCCAATCCGGGGACAGGGGAGGAGGTCAGCCCCAGCATTTT
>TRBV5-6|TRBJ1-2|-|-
CASSFVPRIYGYIF
TGTGCCAGCAGCTTTGTACCGAGGATTTATGGCTACATCTTC
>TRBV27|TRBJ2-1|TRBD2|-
CASSSLAGGFREQFF
TGTGCCAGCAGTTCACTAGCGGGAGGTTTTCGCGAGCAGTTCTTC
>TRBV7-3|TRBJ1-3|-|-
CASSSTGSPGNTIYF
TGTGCCAGCAGCTCTACAGGGTCTCCCGGAAACACCATATATTTT
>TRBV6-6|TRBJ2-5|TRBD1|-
CASSYRRGLGGTQYF
TGTGCCAGCAGTTATCGCAGGGGGCTAGGGGGGACCCAGTACTTC
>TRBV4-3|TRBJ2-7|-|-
CASSQGGGTDEQYF
TGCGCCAGCAGCCAAGGGGGCGGGACCGACGAGCAGTACTTC
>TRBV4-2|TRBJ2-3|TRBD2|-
CASSQPLGGASGTDTQYF
TGTGCCAGCAGCCAACCCCTGGGTGGCGCTAGCGGGACAGATACGCAGTATTTT
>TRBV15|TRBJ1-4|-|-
CATSRASSATNEKLFF
TGTGCCACCAGCAGAGCCAGTTCCGCAACTAATGAAAAACTGTTTTTT
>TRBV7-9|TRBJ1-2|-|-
CASSPFGSDTGDCYGYTF
TGTGCCAGCAGCCCGTTTGGGAGTGACACCGGGGACTGCTATGGCTACACCTTC
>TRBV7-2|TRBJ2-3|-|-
CASSLGASYTDTQYF
TGTGCCAGCAGCTTGGGGGCCTCCTACACAGATACGCAGTATTTT
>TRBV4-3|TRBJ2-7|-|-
CASSQGQLYEQYF
TGCGCCAGCAGCCAAGGGCAGTTGTACGAGCAGTACTTC
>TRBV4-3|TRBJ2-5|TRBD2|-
CASSQELAGVEQYF
TGCGCCAGCAGCCAAGAATTAGCGGGGGTTGAGCAGTACTTC
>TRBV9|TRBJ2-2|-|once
CASSVASSPQDGGELFF
TGTGCCAGCAGCGTAGCATCTAGCCCCCAGGACGGGGGGGAGCTGTTTTTT
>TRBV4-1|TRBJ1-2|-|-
CASSQAGGYTF
TGCGCCAGCAGCCAAGCAGGGGGCTACACCTTC
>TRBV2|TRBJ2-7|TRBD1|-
CASSASGQTSYEQYF
TGTGCCAGCAGCGCTTCGGGACAGACCTCCTACGAGCAGTACTTC
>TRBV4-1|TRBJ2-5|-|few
CASSHLADQETQYF
TGCGCCAGCAGCCATTTAGCGGATCAAGAGACCCAGTACTTC